Listed below are T cell receptor beta chains from one sample, sequenced in a study of persistence of HIV-infected CD4 T cells. Antigens of these TCRs are unknown. Some clones are missing from TCRdb's copy, which holds only in-frame ones; the method was immunoSEQ multiplex PCR. The sample holds 15,000 to 20,000 clones, approximately 64% seen once. The sample here was CD4+ T cells sorted from PBMCs after approximately 19-hour stimulation, taken from a patient who received antiretroviral therapy. The source is an adult woman with HIV who was CMV-seropositive. CDR3s include the opening cysteine and the closing phenylalanine or tryptophan. Each record gives: J gene, V gene, CDR3 protein.

>TRBJ2-1|TRBV21-1
CASSKGDRGHYNEQFF
>TRBJ1-2|TRBV2
CASSPLNYGYTF
>TRBJ2-1|TRBV2
CASRRTGVWDEQFF
>TRBJ1-2|TRBV30
CAWSPQRYGYTF
>TRBJ1-4|TRBV30
CAWSTGAAGEKLFF
>TRBJ1-1|TRBV4-2
CASSQDPTQRKAFF
>TRBJ2-1|TRBV4-1
CASSPTDSYNEQFF
>TRBJ1-1|TRBV5-1
CASSLETGQSEAFF
>TRBJ2-4|TRBV27
CASSLQIQELAKNIQYF
>TRBJ1-2|TRBV6-5
CASSYSADYGYTF
>TRBJ1-1|TRBV27
CASRLQGGTEAFF
>TRBJ1-4|TRBV20-1
CSAGPNEKLFF
>TRBJ2-1|TRBV5-1
CASSLAGPSSYNEQFF
>TRBJ1-1|TRBV18
CASSPYREGVTEAFF
>TRBJ2-3|TRBV5-4
CASSLELAVTDTQYF
>TRBJ1-2|TRBV30
CAWRGPKINYGYTF
>TRBJ1-5|TRBV6-5
CASSIQGAWQPQHF
>TRBJ1-2|TRBV6-5
CASSHGTEGGYTF
>TRBJ1-2|TRBV29-1
CSVDGGSGYTF
>TRBJ1-4|TRBV5-1
CASSPQGGGEKLFF
>TRBJ2-3|TRBV29-1
CSVAPGNMDTQYF
>TRBJ2-2|TRBV5-1
CASSPGGANTGELFF
>TRBJ2-2|TRBV30
CAWRSGYTGELFF
>TRBJ1-2|TRBV5-4
CASSRRTGGGDGYTF
>TRBJ1-2|TRBV6-5
CASTGGRDYGYTF
>TRBJ1-1|TRBV5-1
CASSLRTGGMNTEAFF
>TRBJ1-5|TRBV2
CASSDLRGDRNQPQHF
>TRBJ1-5|TRBV19
CASSSGQYSNQPQHF
>TRBJ1-5|TRBV5-1
CASSLQAGQDQPQHF
>TRBJ2-3|TRBV5-1
CASSSSQFWVTQYF
>TRBJ2-6|TRBV9
CASSVGSGANVLTF
>TRBJ1-1|TRBV29-1
CSVDGGLGNTEAFF
>TRBJ1-6|TRBV9
CASSVTGVSSPLHF
>TRBJ2-7|TRBV18
CASSPIGRVHEQYF
>TRBJ1-1|TRBV7-8
CASSSGQGFRTEAFF
>TRBJ2-7|TRBV5-4
CASSLGVSYEQYF
>TRBJ2-3|TRBV5-1
CASSLEGRGKTDTQYF
>TRBJ2-5|TRBV11-3
CASSPGQGAETQYF
>TRBJ1-2|TRBV9
CASSPDLPGSYGYTF
>TRBJ1-1|TRBV5-8
CASSLYRANTEAFF
>TRBJ1-5|TRBV19
CASSKTGAGQPQHF
>TRBJ1-1|TRBV12-3/TRBV12-4
CASTLRVNTEAFF
>TRBJ2-5|TRBV7-9
CASSFGQSETQYF
>TRBJ1-3|TRBV18
CASSPAYIGEPGNTIYF
>TRBJ1-5|TRBV7-2
CASSARTGGVGNQPQHF
>TRBJ1-5|TRBV6-5
CASSSLTANQPQHF
>TRBJ1-1|TRBV2
CASSSTLGYGATEAFF
>TRBJ1-4|TRBV4-1
CASSQVGGRGFEKLFF
>TRBJ1-3|TRBV29-1
CSVVDSLIPPGNTIYF
>TRBJ1-2|TRBV6-5
CASNRVQGTSGYTF
>TRBJ2-5|TRBV20-1
CSASDPLVGETQYF
>TRBJ1-1|TRBV5-4
CASSSGAWGEAFF
>TRBJ1-6|TRBV6-2/TRBV6-3
CASSPRSAGGTYNSPLHF
>TRBJ1-1|TRBV29-1
CSVGQGTNTEAFF
>TRBJ2-3|TRBV15
CATSRGDRGREDTQYF